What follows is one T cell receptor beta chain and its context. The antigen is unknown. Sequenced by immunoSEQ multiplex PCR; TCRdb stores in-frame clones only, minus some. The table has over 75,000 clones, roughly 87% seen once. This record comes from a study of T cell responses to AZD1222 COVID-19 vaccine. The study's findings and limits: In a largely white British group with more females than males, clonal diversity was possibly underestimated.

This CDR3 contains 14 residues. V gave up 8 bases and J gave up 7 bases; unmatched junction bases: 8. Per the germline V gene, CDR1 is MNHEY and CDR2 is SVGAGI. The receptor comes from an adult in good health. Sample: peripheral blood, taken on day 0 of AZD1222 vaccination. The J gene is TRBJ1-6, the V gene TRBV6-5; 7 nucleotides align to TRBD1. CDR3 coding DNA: TGTGCCAGCGGTCGGACAGGTGGAAATTCACCCCTCCACTTT. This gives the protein CASGRTGGNSPLHF.